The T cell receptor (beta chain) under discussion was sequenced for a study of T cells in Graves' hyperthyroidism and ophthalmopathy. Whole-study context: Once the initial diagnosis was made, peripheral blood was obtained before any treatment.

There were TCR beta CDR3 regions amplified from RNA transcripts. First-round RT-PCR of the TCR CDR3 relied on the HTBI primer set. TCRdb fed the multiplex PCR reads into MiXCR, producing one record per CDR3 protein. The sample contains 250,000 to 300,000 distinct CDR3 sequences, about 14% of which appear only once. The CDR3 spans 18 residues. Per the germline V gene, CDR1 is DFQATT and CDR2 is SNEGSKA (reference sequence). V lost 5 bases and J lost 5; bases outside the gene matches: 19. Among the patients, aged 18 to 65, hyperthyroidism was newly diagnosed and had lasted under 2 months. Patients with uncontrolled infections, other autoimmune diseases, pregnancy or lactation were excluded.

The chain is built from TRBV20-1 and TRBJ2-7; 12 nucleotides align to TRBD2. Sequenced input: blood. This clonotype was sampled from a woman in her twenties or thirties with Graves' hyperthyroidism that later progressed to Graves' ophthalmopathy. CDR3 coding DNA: TGCAGTGCTGCTCGGCCGGGACTAGCGGGTCCTTCAAGGGACGAGCAGTACTTC. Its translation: CSAARPGLAGPSRDEQYF.